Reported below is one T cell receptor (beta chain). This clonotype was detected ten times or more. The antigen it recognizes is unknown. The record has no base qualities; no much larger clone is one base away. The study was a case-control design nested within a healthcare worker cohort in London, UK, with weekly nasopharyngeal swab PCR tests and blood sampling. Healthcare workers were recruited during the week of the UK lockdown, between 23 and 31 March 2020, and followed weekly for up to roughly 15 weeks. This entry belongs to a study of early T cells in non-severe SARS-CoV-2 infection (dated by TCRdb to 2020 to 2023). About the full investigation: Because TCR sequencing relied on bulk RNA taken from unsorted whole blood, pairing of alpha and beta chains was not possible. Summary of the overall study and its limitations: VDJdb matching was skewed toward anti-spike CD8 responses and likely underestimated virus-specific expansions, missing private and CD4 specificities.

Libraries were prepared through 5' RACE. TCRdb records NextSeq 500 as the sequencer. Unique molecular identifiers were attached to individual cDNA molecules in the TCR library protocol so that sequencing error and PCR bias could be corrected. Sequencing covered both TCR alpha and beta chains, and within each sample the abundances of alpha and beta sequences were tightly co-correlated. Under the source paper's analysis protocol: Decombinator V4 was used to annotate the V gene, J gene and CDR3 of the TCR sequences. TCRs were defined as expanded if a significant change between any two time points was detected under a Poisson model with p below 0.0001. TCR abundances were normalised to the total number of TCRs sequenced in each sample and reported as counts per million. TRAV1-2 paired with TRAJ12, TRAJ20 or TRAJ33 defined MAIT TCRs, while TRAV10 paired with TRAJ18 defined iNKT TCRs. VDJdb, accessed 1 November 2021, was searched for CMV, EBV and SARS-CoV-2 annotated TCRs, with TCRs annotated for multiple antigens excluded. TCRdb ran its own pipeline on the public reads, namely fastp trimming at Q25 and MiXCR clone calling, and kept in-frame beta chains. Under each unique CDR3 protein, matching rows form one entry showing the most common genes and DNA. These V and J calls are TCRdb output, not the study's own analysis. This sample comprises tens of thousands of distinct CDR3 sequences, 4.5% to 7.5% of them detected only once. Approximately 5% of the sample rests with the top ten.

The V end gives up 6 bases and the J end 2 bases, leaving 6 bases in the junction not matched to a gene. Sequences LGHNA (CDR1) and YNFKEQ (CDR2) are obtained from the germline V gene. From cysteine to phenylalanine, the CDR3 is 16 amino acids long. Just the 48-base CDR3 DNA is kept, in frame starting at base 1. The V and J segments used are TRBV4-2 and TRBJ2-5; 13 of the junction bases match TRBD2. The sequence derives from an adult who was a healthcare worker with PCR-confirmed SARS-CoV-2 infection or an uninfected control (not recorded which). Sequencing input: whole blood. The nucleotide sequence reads TGTGCCAGCAGTCGCGGACTAGCGGGAGCACAAGAGACCCAGTACTTC. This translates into CASSRGLAGAQETQYF.